The 25 T cell receptor beta chains below come from one sample, sequenced in a study of shared clonotypes between healthy human individuals. Libraries were prepared by immunoSEQ multiplex PCR; TCRdb keeps only in-frame clonotypes and omits some of them. The sample comprises 2.3 million or so clones, 85% to 95% of which are singletons, and 0.35% to 0.5% rests with the top ten. The sample comprised naive CD4+ T cells from PBMCs. Regarding subset: CD45RA+ positively selected. The source of these receptors is a man aged 18 to 29 in good health. Some clones in this sample may be carry-over from other donors' samples.

The genes are TRBV6-6 and TRBJ1-1; possibly TRBD1 for D (6 bases). Germline CDR1 and CDR2: MNHNY and SVGAGI (reference sequence). The CDR3 extends over 15 amino acids. The germline V and J ends were trimmed by 7 bases and 5 bases, with 20 bases remaining between them. CDR3: CASKNRGQGWTEAFF. Here the CDR3 DNA reads TGTGCCAGCAAAAACCGGGGGCAGGGTTGGACTGAAGCTTTCTTT.

The chain links TRBV28 to TRBJ2-7; 8 bases are shared with TRBD1. The CDR3 has 16 residues. CDR1 is MDHEN, CDR2 SYDVKM, per germline. J gave up 2 bases and V 2 bases, and 8 bases lay outside the gene matches. CDR3 amino acids: CASSLVGADRAYEQYF. The CDR3 DNA is TGTGCCAGCAGTTTAGTGGGGGCGGACAGGGCCTACGAGCAGTACTTC.

The chain uses TRBV10-2 and TRBJ1-1; tentatively, D is TRBD1 (5 bases). Trimming took off 1 base at V and 1 base at J, with 7 bases between the two ends. The CDR3 runs 14 residues. Germline CDR1 WSHSY, CDR2 SAAADI. CDR3 residues: CASSEYRGNTEAFF. In DNA, the CDR3 is TGCGCCAGCAGTGAGTATAGGGGGAACACTGAAGCTTTCTTT.

About this clone: Different DNA sequences within this sample yield the same CDR3. The chain couples TRBV30 to TRBJ2-7, with no clear D. CDR1 and CDR2 (germline): GTSNPN, SVGIG (reference sequence). The V end lost 1 base, the J end lost 2 bases, and 6 bases lay between the germline ends. The CDR3 covers 12 residues. Here the CDR3 DNA reads TGTGCCTGGAGTGCAGGACCCTACGAGCAGTACTTC. It specifies CAWSAGPYEQYF.

This clone occurred a few times. This sample also contains other DNA sequences that code for the same CDR3. The chain uses TRBV5-1 and TRBJ2-5, with 7 nucleotides matching TRBD1. The CDR3 extends over 13 amino acids. Germline CDR1 SGHRS, CDR2 YFSETQ. The junction had 1 base not matched to a gene; V was cut back by 0 bases and J by 5 bases. The CDR3 spells CASSLGQGETQYF. The CDR3 nucleotides are TGCGCCAGCAGCTTGGGACAGGGTGAGACCCAGTACTTC.

The genes are TRBV7-2 and TRBJ2-7; 8 nucleotides align to TRBD2. In germline, CDR1 is SGHTA, CDR2 FQGNSA. This CDR3 comprises 13 residues. Unmatched junction bases numbered 6, after V lost 1 base and J lost 10 bases. CDR3 bases: TGTGCCAGCAGCTTAGGGCTAGCGGGTGATCAGTACTTC. This codes for CASSLGLAGDQYF.

The genes are TRBV6-6 and TRBJ2-2; no clear D. V shed 2 bases and J shed 4 bases, with 8 bases lying between them. CDR3 length equals 14 residues. Germline values: CDR1 MNHNY, CDR2 SVGAGI (reference sequence). CDR3 in amino acids: CASSYVDGTGELFF. The CDR3 bases are TGTGCCAGCAGTTACGTAGACGGCACCGGGGAGCTGTTTTTT.

This chain connects TRBV28 to TRBJ2-7; D may be TRBD2 (5 bases). The CDR3 covers 13 residues. Germline V gives CDR1 MDHEN, CDR2 SYDVKM. Trimming pared 6 bases from V and 3 bases from J, leaving 12 bases between. CDR3 amino acids: CASSYFGLYEQYF. Here the CDR3 DNA reads TGTGCCAGCAGCTACTTCGGACTCTACGAGCAGTACTTC. The variable domain in full, completed from reference TRBV28 and TRBJ2-7, reads DVKVTQSSRYLVKRTGEKVFLECVQDMDHENMFWYRQDPGLGLRLIYFSYDVKMKEKGDIPEGYSVSREKKERFSLILESASTNQTSMYLCASSYFGLYEQYFGPGTRLTVT.

The chain has TRBV5-1 and TRBJ2-7, with D possibly being TRBD2 (6 bases). The CDR3 runs to 11 residues. V shed 6 bases and J shed 5 bases, with 9 bases lying between them. Germline V gene lookup returns CDR1 SGHRS and CDR2 YFSETQ. The CDR3, as DNA: TGCGCCAGCATGGGAGGTAACGAGCAGTACTTC. Protein sequence: CASMGGNEQYF.

The rearrangement links TRBV2 to TRBJ1-1; D is perhaps TRBD1 (6 bases). The CDR3 runs 17 residues. Trimming took 6 bases from V and 0 from J, leaving 20 bases between them. CDR1 SNHLY and CDR2 FYNNEI come from the germline V gene. The CDR3 DNA reads as TGTGCCAGCAGCCACGACCCACAGGGCCTAATGAACACTGAAGCTTTCTTT. Its translation is CASSHDPQGLMNTEAFF.

The rearrangement uses TRBV6-5 and TRBJ1-1; D gene ambiguous. The CDR3 covers 14 residues. CDR1 and CDR2 from the germline V gene are MNHEY and SVGAGI. V lost 6 bases and J lost 4, with 15 bases in between. The CDR3 DNA sequence: TGTGCCAGCAGCTCCACAAGCGGGCGCACTGAAGCTTTCTTT. Translated: CASSSTSGRTEAFF.

This chain connects TRBV7-9 to TRBJ1-2; D is perhaps TRBD1 (6 bases). The germline gives CDR1 SEHNR, CDR2 FQNEAQ (reference sequence). The V gene lost 4 bases and the J gene lost 3 bases, with 12 bases spanning the gap. This CDR3 spans 14 amino acids. CDR3 nucleotide sequence: TGTGCCAGCAGCTCAGACGGGGGGCACTATGGCTACACCTTC. Translation gives CASSSDGGHYGYTF.

This chain connects TRBV25-1 to TRBJ2-1, with D unclear. CDR3 size: 14 residues. V lost 3 bases and J lost 0, with 6 bases in between. Germline CDR1 MGHDK, CDR2 SYGVNS. CDR3 sequence: CASSEQNSYNEQFF. The CDR3 DNA follows: TGTGCCAGCAGTGAGCAAAACTCCTACAATGAGCAGTTCTTC.

The chain carries TRBV5-1 and TRBJ2-7; D may be TRBD2 (5 bases). Per the germline V gene, CDR1 is SGHRS and CDR2 is YFSETQ. The CDR3 length is 13 residues. Trimming shortened V by 2 bases and J by 2 bases, and 8 bases separated the two germline ends. The CDR3 region is CASSFGVAYEQYF. The DNA of the CDR3 is TGCGCCAGCAGCTTCGGGGTTGCCTACGAGCAGTACTTC.

The chain has TRBV5-4 and TRBJ2-7, with 7 nucleotides matching TRBD1. This CDR3 comprises 16 residues. The J segment lost 0 bases and the V segment lost 4 bases, leaving 10 bases of the junction unmatched. Germline-derived CDR1 and CDR2 are SGHNT and YYREEE (reference sequence). Written as DNA, the CDR3 is TGTGCCAGCAGCACAAAAACAGGGGAAAGCTCCTACGAGCAGTACTTC. Encoded protein: CASSTKTGESSYEQYF.

This clone appeared once. This chain connects TRBV7-8 to TRBJ2-5; no definite D call. This CDR3 is 14 amino acids long. Germline lookup yields CDR1 SGHVS and CDR2 FQNEAQ. V dropped 2 bases and J dropped 0 bases, with 7 bases sitting between them. The CDR3 spells CASSLTQNQETQYF. In DNA, the CDR3 is TGTGCCAGCAGCTTAACACAAAACCAAGAGACCCAGTACTTC.

V usage is TRBV2 and J usage is TRBJ2-7; the D is unclear. CDR1 and CDR2 (germline): SNHLY, FYNNEI. V gave up 1 base and J gave up 1 base, with 11 bases separating them. This CDR3 is built from 15 residues. Here the CDR3 DNA reads TGTGCCAGCAGTGAAGTCCAGGTGGGGTCCTACGAGCAGTACTTC. This sequence encodes CASSEVQVGSYEQYF.

The chain uses TRBV28 and TRBJ1-4, with unresolved D. There are 15 residues in the CDR3. Germline lookup yields CDR1 MDHEN and CDR2 SYDVKM. Deletions cut 7 bases from V and 7 bases from J, with 19 bases between. The CDR3 loop reads CASTLAGVSREKLFF. As DNA, the CDR3 is TGTGCCAGCACTCTTGCCGGAGTTAGCCGTGAAAAACTGTTTTTT.

This clone was counted a single time. The chain's CDR3 is CASSLAPLRTYTDTQYF. CDR3 bases: TGTGCCAGCAGCTTAGCGCCCCTCCGGACCTACACAGATACGCAGTATTTT. V is TRBV7-6 and J is TRBJ2-3; D remains unclear. There are 17 residues in the CDR3. V lost 0 bases to trimming and J lost 2 bases, with 15 bases between them. Germline V gene sequence: CDR1 SGHVS, CDR2 FNYEAQ. The full variable domain, completed using reference TRBV7-6 and TRBJ2-3, is GAGVSQSPRYKVTKRGQDVALRCDPISGHVSLYWYRQALGQGPEFLTYFNYEAQQDKSGLPNDRFSAERPEGSISTLTIQRTEQRDSAMYRCASSLAPLRTYTDTQYFGPGTRLTVL.

The genes are TRBV27 and TRBJ1-2; 9 bases align to TRBD1. CDR3 length: 13 residues. Trimming removed 3 bases from V and 6 bases from J; junction bases left unmatched: 2. Germline V gene data show CDR1 as MNHEY and CDR2 as SMNVEV (reference sequence). The CDR3 DNA reads as TGTGCCAGCAGTTTCCGGGACAGGGATGGCTACACCTTC. Translating it yields CASSFRDRDGYTF.

On this clone itself: The sample has other DNA sequences that encode this CDR3 too. The chain carries TRBV7-8 and TRBJ1-2; TRBD1 is a possible D gene (5 bases). The V end lost 5 bases, the J end lost 2 bases, and 9 bases lay between the germline ends. Germline lookup yields CDR1 SGHVS and CDR2 FQNEAQ. The CDR3 spans 13 residues. Written as DNA, the CDR3 is TGTGCCAGCAGCCCCGGGGCAAACTATGGCTACACCTTC. As protein: CASSPGANYGYTF.

This chain joins TRBV5-4 and TRBJ1-2; D uncertain. Germline CDR1 SGHNT, CDR2 YYREEE (reference sequence). CDR3 length: 14 residues. V lost 3 bases, J lost 4 bases, and 13 bases lay in between. Here the CDR3 reads CASSSRGTVYGYTF. As DNA, the CDR3 is TGTGCCAGCAGCTCCCGAGGAACAGTCTATGGCTACACCTTC.

This chain links TRBV27 with TRBJ2-3; 8 bases fit TRBD2. Germline V gene lookup returns CDR1 MNHEY and CDR2 SMNVEV (reference sequence). CDR3 size: 14 residues. Unmatched junction bases numbered 8, after V lost 5 bases and J lost 7 bases. The CDR3 reads CASSKTGGGNTQYF. For the CDR3, the DNA is TGTGCCAGCAGTAAGACGGGAGGGGGAAATACGCAGTATTTT.

The chain links TRBV5-1 to TRBJ1-4, with D hard to call. V was shortened by 1 base and J by 4 bases, with 8 bases between the two germline ends. The CDR3 has 14 residues. CDR1 and CDR2 from the germline V gene are SGHRS and YFSETQ. The CDR3 nucleotides are TGCGCCAGCAGCTTGTTGGGCCATAATGAAAAACTGTTTTTT. This sequence encodes CASSLLGHNEKLFF.

The chain is built from TRBV6-1 and TRBJ1-5, with D possibly being TRBD1 (6 bases). V was cut by 8 bases and J by 5 bases, with 13 bases left in between. There are 13 residues in the CDR3. The germline gives CDR1 MNHNS, CDR2 SASEGT. This CDR3 is CASGGRQDQPQHF. For the CDR3, the DNA is TGTGCCAGCGGGGGCCGGCAGGATCAGCCCCAGCATTTT.